This T cell receptor (beta chain) stems from a study of T-cell memory formation after mild COVID-19. Study observations and caveats: Shrinking CD4+ clones were chiefly CM and EM; CD8+ ones were chiefly EMRA.

CDR1 is SGHRS and CDR2 is YFSETQ in the germline V gene. Germline trimming cut 4 bases from V and 4 bases from J; bases unmatched to any gene: 13. The CDR3 spans 17 residues. This clonotype was seen more than once but under ten times. Its antigen remains unidentified. One entry per CDR3 protein, called by TCRdb with MiXCR from the 5' RACE reads. The data show approximately 570,000 distinct CDR3 sequences, roughly 18% seen once. This chain joins TRBV5-1 and TRBJ2-2; TRBD1 matches at 7 bases. The sample taken for sequencing was PBMCs or a T cell subset sorted from them (not recorded which). The TCR comes from an adult woman who had mild COVID-19 (a few samples of this study predate the infection). Cell type and time point are not known. The CDR3 DNA sequence: TGCGCCAGCAGCGCTTCTTTGGGACAGAGGGTCACCGGGGAGCTGTTTTTT. Amino acids: CASSASLGQRVTGELFF.